This T cell receptor (beta chain) was retrieved from a study of tumor and adjacent non-tumor tissue in lung cancer. Study details: Stage I to III disease affected roughly ten men and roughly 5 women aged about 31 to 85.

This sample's RNA came from whole unsorted tissue. The library came from three nested PCR rounds adapted from ARM-PCR protocols. Via MiXCR, TCRdb re-called the multiplex PCR reads, giving one row per CDR3 protein. The sample shows over 110,000 distinct CDR3 sequences, approximately 64% of them seen only once. Worth noting for this clonotype: What it binds is not known. A much larger clone differs from this one at a single base, so this may be a read error.

This CDR3 has 15 residues. Germline values: CDR1 SGHAT, CDR2 FQNNGV. Findings and caveats of the study: Shorter survival was associated with higher TCR diversity in tumors.

This clonotype originated in a man in his 60s with small cell lung cancer. Specimen: lung tumor tissue. The V call is TRBV11-2, the J call TRBJ2-1; 8 bases are a match to TRBD2. CDR3 in DNA: TGTGCCAGCAGCTTTACTAGCGGTACCTACAATAAGCAGTTCTTC. Residues: CASSFTSGTYNKQFF.